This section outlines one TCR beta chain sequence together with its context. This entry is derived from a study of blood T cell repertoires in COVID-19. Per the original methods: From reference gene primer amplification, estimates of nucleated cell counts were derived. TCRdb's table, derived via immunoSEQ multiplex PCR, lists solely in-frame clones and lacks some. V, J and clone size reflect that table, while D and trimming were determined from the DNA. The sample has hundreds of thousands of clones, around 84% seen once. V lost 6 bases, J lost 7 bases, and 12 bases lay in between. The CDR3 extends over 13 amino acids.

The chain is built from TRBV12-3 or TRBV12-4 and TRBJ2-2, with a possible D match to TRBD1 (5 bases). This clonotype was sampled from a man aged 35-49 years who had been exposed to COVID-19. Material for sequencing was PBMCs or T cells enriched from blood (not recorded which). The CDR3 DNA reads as TGTGCCAGCAGGCTGACAGTCCTCGGGGAGCTGTTTTTT. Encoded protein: CASRLTVLGELFF.